This T cell receptor beta chain was captured by sequencing in a study of T-cell reconstitution after alpha-beta-depleted transplantation in children. CDR1 MNHNS and CDR2 SASEGT come from the germline V gene. The CDR3 loop spans 17 amino acids. Trimming pared 5 bases from V and 0 bases from J, leaving 14 bases between. For TCRbeta, the library was prepared with unique molecular identifiers. Via MiXCR, TCRdb re-called the PCR reads, giving one row per CDR3 protein. The sample records hundreds of thousands of distinct CDR3 sequences, 15% to 20% being singletons. The receptor was isolated from a human donor who donated a stem cell graft to a child with acute myeloid leukemia. Sequenced here: PBMCs from the stem cell graft donor, sampled from the stem cell graft. J is TRBJ2-6 and V is TRBV6-1; D might be TRBD1 (6 bases). The CDR3: CASSPPHRASGANVLTF. CDR3 sequence (DNA): TGTGCCAGCAGTCCCCCCCACAGGGCCTCTGGGGCCAACGTCCTGACTTTC.